A single T cell receptor beta chain is shown here with its context. Libraries were prepared by immunoSEQ multiplex PCR; TCRdb keeps only in-frame clonotypes and omits some of them. This sample yields 200,000 or so clones, of which more than 65% are seen a single time; 7% to 9% belongs to the top ten. The record originates from a study of blood T cell repertoires in COVID-19. For the study at large: Nucleic acid was either cDNA or gDNA, and it came from T cells, B-cell-depleted T cells, or PBMCs.

Self-reported history from a screening survey and questionnaire set each donor's cohort. V gave up 4 bases and J gave up 9 bases, with 22 bases separating them. Germline V gene lookup returns CDR1 GTSNPN and CDR2 SVGIG (reference sequence). There are 15 residues in the CDR3. The chain joins TRBV30 to TRBJ1-3; D ambiguous. This receptor was taken from a man in his forties who had recovered from COVID-19. Sequencing was done on a sample of PBMCs or T cells enriched from blood (not recorded which). The CDR3 DNA is TGTGCCTGGACCCCCCTAAGCGGGGTGGTAGGCACCATATATTTT. It codes for CAWTPLSGVVGTIYF.